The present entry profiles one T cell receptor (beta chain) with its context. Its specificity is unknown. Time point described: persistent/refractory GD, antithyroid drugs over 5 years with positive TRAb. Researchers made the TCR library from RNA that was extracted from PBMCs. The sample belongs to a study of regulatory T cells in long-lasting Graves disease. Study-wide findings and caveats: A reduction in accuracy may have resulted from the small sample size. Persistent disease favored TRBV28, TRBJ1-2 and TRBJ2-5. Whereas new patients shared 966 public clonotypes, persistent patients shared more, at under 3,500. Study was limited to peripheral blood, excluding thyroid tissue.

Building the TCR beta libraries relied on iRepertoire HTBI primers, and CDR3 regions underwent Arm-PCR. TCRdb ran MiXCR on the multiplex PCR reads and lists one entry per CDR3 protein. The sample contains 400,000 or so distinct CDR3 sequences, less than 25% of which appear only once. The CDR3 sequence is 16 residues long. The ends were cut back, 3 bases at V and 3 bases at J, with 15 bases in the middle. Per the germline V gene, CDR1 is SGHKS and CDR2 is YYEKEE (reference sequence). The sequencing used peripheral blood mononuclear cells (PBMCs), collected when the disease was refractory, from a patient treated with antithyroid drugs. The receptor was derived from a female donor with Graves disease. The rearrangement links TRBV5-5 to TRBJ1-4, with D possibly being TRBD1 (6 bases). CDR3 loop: CASSSLPGAPNEKLFF. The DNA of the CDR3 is TGTGCCAGCAGCTCCTTGCCGGGGGCCCCTAATGAAAAACTGTTTTTT.